Here is one T cell receptor beta chain with its context. This specimen comes from a study of T cell responses to AZD1222 COVID-19 vaccine. This CDR3 region has 15 residues. Trimming stripped 5 bases from V and 6 bases from J, with 17 bases between. Germline loops: CDR1 SEHNR, CDR2 FQNEAQ (reference sequence). Sequencing used immunoSEQ multiplex PCR; TCRdb keeps in-frame clones, though not all of them. The table lists some 80,000 clones, approximately 90% of them singletons. The clonotype was recovered from an adult who received the MenACWY meningococcal vaccine as a control. The gene calls are TRBV7-9 and TRBJ2-1, with D perhaps matching TRBD2 (5 bases). The specimen comprised peripheral blood, sampled 28 days after the second dose of the MenACWY control vaccine. The DNA for the CDR3 is TGTGCCAGCAGCCGCTGGCAATCGGGAATCAATGAGCAGTTCTTC. Translation: CASSRWQSGINEQFF. Together with reference TRBV7-9 and TRBJ2-1, the CDR3 gives the full variable domain: DTGVSQNPRHKITKRGQNVTFRCDPISEHNRLYWYRQTLGQGPEFLTYFQNEAQLEKSRLLSDRFSAERPKGSFSTLEIQRTEQGDSAMYLCASSRWQSGINEQFFGPGTRLTVL.